This passage covers 22 T cell receptor beta chains from one sample sequenced in a study of Graves' ophthalmopathy and Graves' hyperthyroidism. Amplification of TCR beta CDR3 regions used RNA transcripts. Amplification began with first-round RT-PCR using HTBI primers, then second-round multiplex PCR was performed. Via MiXCR, TCRdb re-called the multiplex PCR reads, giving one row per CDR3 protein. The table lists 400,000 to 450,000 distinct CDR3 sequences, approximately 21% of them singletons, with roughly 3% in the top ten. Sequencing was carried out using peripheral blood. Receptor source: a woman aged 18-29 years with stable Graves' hyperthyroidism.

This clonotype was seen repeatedly, ten times or more. The rearrangement links TRBV7-2 to TRBJ2-5; no reliable D call. CDR3 size: 14 residues. The ends were cut back, 5 bases at V and 1 base at J, with 11 bases in the middle. The germline gives CDR1 SGHTA, CDR2 FQGNSA. CDR3 in amino acids: CASSKARAQETQYF. DNA for the CDR3: TGTGCCAGCAGCAAAGCCCGGGCCCAAGAGACCCAGTACTTC.

This clonotype was seen at least ten times. The CDR3 nucleotides are TGTGCCAGCAGGCCACCGGGACTAGCGGACACCGGGGAGCTGTTTTTT. This translates into CASRPPGLADTGELFF. The chain links TRBV6-1 to TRBJ2-2, with 11 nucleotides matching TRBD2. Germline CDR1 is MNHNS and CDR2 is SASEGT. Unmatched junction bases numbered 6, after V lost 6 bases and J lost 3 bases. The CDR3 length is 16 residues.

In this sample, this clonotype turned up many times. The CDR3 sequence is CASSPQGNTGELFF. The CDR3 coding sequence is TGTGCCAGCAGTCCCCAGGGAAACACCGGGGAGCTGTTTTTT. This chain connects TRBV27 to TRBJ2-2; D might be TRBD1 (5 bases). The CDR3 has 14 amino acids. The germline V gene encodes CDR1 MNHEY and CDR2 SMNVEV (reference sequence). V lost 5 bases to trimming and J lost 2 bases, with 9 bases between them.

This clonotype was recorded many times. This sequence joins TRBV7-9 and TRBJ2-2, with no clear D. Germline V gene lookup returns CDR1 SEHNR and CDR2 FQNEAQ (reference sequence). The CDR3 has 16 residues. V was trimmed by 0 bases and J by 0 bases, leaving 8 bases between them. CDR3 protein: CASSLAGAANTGELFF. Written as DNA, the CDR3 is TGTGCCAGCAGCTTAGCGGGTGCCGCGAACACCGGGGAGCTGTTTTTT.

The J gene is TRBJ1-5, the V gene TRBV20-1, with 8 positions matching TRBD1. The trim removed 3 bases at V and 6 bases at J, leaving 16 bases unmatched. The CDR3 is 17 amino acids. CDR1 is DFQATT and CDR2 is SNEGSKA in the germline V gene (reference sequence). CDR3 DNA: TGCAGTGCTAGGAGAGCGAGGACGGGACAGGTCGGTCAGCCCCAGCATTTT. Its translation is CSARRARTGQVGQPQHF.

The V gene is TRBV15, the J gene TRBJ2-7; D possibly matches TRBD1 or TRBD2 (5 bases each). Germline CDR1 and CDR2: LNHNV and YYDKDF (reference sequence). There are 15 residues in the CDR3. V was pared by 3 bases and J by 0 bases, with 12 bases between. CDR3 sequence: CATSSSGTGSYEQYF. Here the CDR3 DNA reads TGTGCCACCAGCAGCTCCGGGACGGGCTCCTACGAGCAGTACTTC.

This clonotype was seen at least ten times. V is TRBV29-1 and J is TRBJ2-7, with D unclear. The CDR3 extends over 11 amino acids. The V end lost 2 bases, the J end lost 6 bases, and 8 bases lay between the germline ends. Germline V gene lookup returns CDR1 SQVTM and CDR2 ANQGSEA. This CDR3 is CSVEWYSEQYF. CDR3 coding DNA: TGCAGCGTTGAATGGTATTCCGAGCAGTACTTC.

The genes are TRBV20-1 and TRBJ2-7; 7 nucleotides align to TRBD1. CDR3 size: 15 residues. Unmatched junction bases numbered 14, after V lost 4 bases and J lost 5 bases. Germline V gene lookup returns CDR1 DFQATT and CDR2 SNEGSKA (reference sequence). CDR3 nucleotides: TGCAGTGCTACCCACGACAGGGTCGTTCGGGACGAGCAGTACTTC. Its translation is CSATHDRVVRDEQYF.

The chain joins TRBV19 to TRBJ1-6; D ambiguous. Germline values: CDR1 LNHDA, CDR2 SQIVND (reference sequence). The CDR3 totals 15 residues. Trimming shortened V by 3 bases and J by 8 bases, and 14 bases separated the two germline ends. CDR3 region: CASSIGVGRYSPLHF. CDR3 sequence (DNA): TGTGCCAGTAGTATCGGGGTGGGAAGGTATTCACCCCTCCACTTT.

This clonotype was seen at least ten times. V usage is TRBV7-8 and J usage is TRBJ2-2; 12 bases are shared with TRBD2. This CDR3 is 16 amino acids long. V lost 3 bases and J lost 6; bases outside the gene matches: 5. Per the germline V gene, CDR1 is SGHVS and CDR2 is FQNEAQ. CDR3 in amino acids: CASSFLLAGGPGELFF. The CDR3 nucleotides read TGTGCCAGCAGCTTCCTCCTAGCGGGAGGGCCCGGGGAGCTGTTTTTT.

The CDR3 protein is CASSLSPRGDNEQFF. DNA of the CDR3: TGTGCCAGCAGTCTCTCCCCCCGGGGGGACAATGAGCAGTTCTTC. The V call is TRBV27, the J call TRBJ2-1; TRBD2 matches at 7 bases. Germline V gene lookup returns CDR1 MNHEY and CDR2 SMNVEV (reference sequence). The V and J ends lost 5 bases and 5 bases, in that order; junction bases with no gene match: 9. CDR3 size: 15 residues.

To note about this clonotype: One base away lies a much larger clone, so this may be a sequencing read error. V is TRBV20-1 and J is TRBJ2-7, with no clear D. V lost 7 bases to trimming and J lost 6 bases, with 22 bases between them. The CDR3 has 14 residues. CDR1 is DFQATT and CDR2 is SNEGSKA in the germline V gene (reference sequence). The chain's CDR3 is CSVSVARVETEQYF. CDR3 in DNA: TGCAGTGTCTCAGTCGCAAGGGTAGAGACCGAGCAGTACTTC.

This clonotype was found many times. This chain uses TRBV20-1 with TRBJ1-2; tentatively, D is TRBD1 (6 bases). The V gene's germline CDR1 is DFQATT and CDR2 SNEGSKA (reference sequence). The CDR3 runs 13 residues. V shed 3 bases and J shed 2 bases, with 10 bases lying between them. The CDR3: CSASGGLNYGYTF. CDR3 coding DNA: TGCAGTGCTAGTGGGGGCTTAAACTATGGCTACACCTTC.

The CDR3 is CASSLAGRGREETQYF. In nucleotides, the CDR3 is TGCGCCAGCAGCTTGGCGGGCAGGGGCAGGGAAGAGACCCAGTACTTC. The rearrangement links TRBV5-1 to TRBJ2-5, with a weak D call TRBD1 (6 bases). V shed 0 bases and J shed 3 bases, with 15 bases lying between them. Germline-derived CDR1 and CDR2 are SGHRS and YFSETQ. The length of the CDR3 is 16 residues.

This clonotype was observed at least ten times. This chain joins TRBV19 and TRBJ1-1; D might be TRBD1 (6 bases). The V and J ends lost 5 bases and 2 bases respectively, with 12 bases between them. The CDR3 runs 14 residues. Germline values: CDR1 LNHDA, CDR2 SQIVND (reference sequence). CDR3 DNA: TGTGCCAGTAGTGTGGACAGAGAAAACACTGAAGCTTTCTTT. Its translation is CASSVDRENTEAFF. The full variable domain, rest sourced from reference TRBV19 and TRBJ1-1, is DGGITQSPKYLFRKEGQNVTLSCEQNLNHDAMYWYRQDPGQGLRLIYYSQIVNDFQKGDIAEGYSVSREKKESFPLTVTSAQKNPTAFYLCASSVDRENTEAFFGQGTRLTVV.

The chain links TRBV5-1 to TRBJ2-2; 10 bases agree with TRBD2. The CDR3 contains 16 residues. V gave up 0 bases and J gave up 6 bases; unmatched junction bases: 5. Germline V gives CDR1 SGHRS, CDR2 YFSETQ. The CDR3 nucleotides are TGCGCCAGCAGCTTGGGGACTAGCGGTTCCTCCGGGGAGCTGTTTTTT. Translation gives CASSLGTSGSSGELFF.

This clonotype was recorded many times. The V call is TRBV28, the J call TRBJ2-2; possibly TRBD2 for D (6 bases). The CDR3 totals 14 residues. The germline gives CDR1 MDHEN, CDR2 SYDVKM. Trimming shortened V by 6 bases and J by 3 bases, and 11 bases separated the two germline ends. The CDR3 DNA follows: TGTGCCAGCAGGAGATCTAGCGACACCGGGGAGCTGTTTTTT. Amino acid sequence: CASRRSSDTGELFF.

This clonotype has a count of ten or more. CDR3 sequence (DNA): TGCGCCAGCAGCGCGTATAGCGTCAGTCCCTACGAGCAGTACTTC. Protein product: CASSAYSVSPYEQYF. The chain recombines TRBV5-1 with TRBJ2-7, with TRBD2 as a possible D gene (5 bases). The CDR3 is 15 amino acids. V lost 4 bases to trimming and J lost 2 bases, with 16 bases between them. CDR1 and CDR2 from the germline V gene are SGHRS and YFSETQ.

This clonotype was seen a handful of times. The rearrangement joins TRBV6-2 or TRBV6-3 to TRBJ1-1; D might be TRBD1 (6 bases). This CDR3 is 15 amino acids long. V lost 0 bases to trimming and J lost 3 bases, with 11 bases between them. CDR1 is MNHEY, CDR2 SVGEGT, per germline. The CDR3 spells CASSYSGTRHTEAFF. DNA for the CDR3: TGTGCCAGCAGTTACTCCGGGACAAGGCACACTGAAGCTTTCTTT.

This clonotype was counted a few times. J is TRBJ2-7 and V is TRBV11-2, with D possibly TRBD1 on 5 matching bases. The CDR3 contains 16 residues. Germline V gene sequence: CDR1 SGHAT, CDR2 FQNNGV. Deletions cut 4 bases from V and 2 bases from J, with 18 bases between. As DNA, the CDR3 is TGTGCCAGCAGCTCCCTTCGCTGGACACCGCCCTACGAGCAGTACTTC. Translated, it gives CASSSLRWTPPYEQYF.

This chain joins TRBV12-3 or TRBV12-4 and TRBJ2-7; no definite D call. CDR3 size: 15 residues. The V end was cut by 5 bases, the J end by 5 bases, with 19 bases between. In DNA form, the CDR3 reads TGTGCCAGCAGTCCCCCGCGAACGGTCTGGGACGAGCAGTACTTC. Amino acid sequence: CASSPPRTVWDEQYF.

This clonotype came up many times. This sequence joins TRBV5-1 and TRBJ2-2; TRBD2 might be the D (5 bases). Germline V gives CDR1 SGHRS, CDR2 YFSETQ. The CDR3 has 15 residues. V lost 4 bases to trimming and J lost 1 base, with 11 bases between them. CDR3 bases: TGCGCCAGCAGCCCCCGGGAAATGAACACCGGGGAGCTGTTTTTT. This translates into CASSPREMNTGELFF.